The next 15 T cell receptor beta chains were all read from a single sample in a study of cytomegalovirus exposure and HLA in healthy donors. The PCR employed 60 Vbeta primers together with 13 Jbeta primers. Sequencing used immunoSEQ multiplex PCR; TCRdb keeps in-frame clones, though not all of them. Found here are about 270,000 clones, about 66% of them singletons; the top ten hold 2% to 2.5%. Source material: PBMCs. Receptors were obtained from a female donor in good health and CMV-seronegative.

Worth noting for this clone: One end of the junction varies from germline; a read error may be responsible. The chain has TRBV28 and TRBJ2-1; no firm D call. The germline V gene has CDR1 MDHEN and CDR2 SYDVKM. The CDR3 sequence is 13 residues long. The DNA of the CDR3 is TGTGCCAGCAGTTTAGCGTCCTCCAATGAGCAGTTCTTC. Amino acid sequence: CASSLASSNEQFF.

This chain connects TRBV12-5 to TRBJ2-3; no firm D call. The germline V and J ends were trimmed by 5 bases and 2 bases, with 5 bases remaining between them. This CDR3 is 12 amino acids long. Germline-derived CDR1 and CDR2 are LGHNT and FRNRAP. The CDR3, as DNA: TGTGCTAGTGGTCTTAACACAGATACGCAGTATTTT. Its translation: CASGLNTDTQYF.

This clone occurred a few times. The chain is built from TRBV7-9 and TRBJ1-1; D gene ambiguous. The V end lost 2 bases, the J end lost 1 base, and 11 bases lay between the germline ends. The CDR3 spans 15 residues. Per germline, CDR1 SEHNR and CDR2 FQNEAQ (reference sequence). The CDR3 coding sequence is TGTGCCAGCAGCTTATATCCAGACAAGAACACTGAAGCTTTCTTT. This codes for CASSLYPDKNTEAFF. The full variable domain, in which reference TRBV7-9 and TRBJ1-1 provide the parts outside the CDR3, is DTGVSQNPRHKITKRGQNVTFRCDPISEHNRLYWYRQTLGQGPEFLTYFQNEAQLEKSRLLSDRFSAERPKGSFSTLEIQRTEQGDSAMYLCASSLYPDKNTEAFFGQGTRLTVV.

The chain recombines TRBV27 with TRBJ2-3; D remains unclear. Per the germline V gene, CDR1 is MNHEY and CDR2 is SMNVEV (reference sequence). CDR3 length: 16 amino acids. The V and J ends lost 3 bases and 4 bases respectively, with 17 bases between them. In nucleotides, the CDR3 is TGTGCCAGCAGTTTCCTTCCCCCGCTAGAGTCAGATACGCAGTATTTT. Translation gives CASSFLPPLESDTQYF.

V and J are TRBV28 and TRBJ2-4; 8 bases map to TRBD1. The germline V gene encodes CDR1 MDHEN and CDR2 SYDVKM. The CDR3 extends over 17 amino acids. J lost 0 bases, V lost 1 base, and 5 bases had no gene match. In DNA, the CDR3 is TGTGCCAGCAGTTTATCTACTGGGACAGGAGCCAAAAACATTCAGTACTTC. This gives the protein CASSLSTGTGAKNIQYF.

V gene TRBV6-1 combines with J gene TRBJ1-1, with 10 nucleotides matching TRBD1. This CDR3 contains 18 residues. Germline V gives CDR1 MNHNS, CDR2 SASEGT. V shed 1 base, J shed 0 bases, and the junction held 8 bases outside the gene matches. CDR3 amino acids: CASSEELGQGFMNTEAFF. As DNA, the CDR3 is TGTGCCAGCAGTGAAGAGCTGGGACAGGGGTTCATGAACACTGAAGCTTTCTTT.

This clone was seen more than once but under ten times. CDR3 DNA: TGTGCCAGCAGAGAAACAGGGACAAGCCTCGCCGGGGAGCTGTTTTTT. The encoded protein is CASRETGTSLAGELFF. This chain uses TRBV6-4 with TRBJ2-2, with TRBD1 as a possible D gene (6 bases). The CDR3 extends over 16 amino acids. Germline V gene data show CDR1 as MRHNA and CDR2 as SNTAGT. Trimming took 6 bases from V and 6 from J, leaving 20 bases between them.

The chain joins TRBV7-9 to TRBJ1-2; 10 bases match TRBD1. CDR3 size: 15 residues. V lost 4 bases, J lost 4 bases, and 6 bases stayed unmatched. Germline loops: CDR1 SEHNR, CDR2 FQNEAQ (reference sequence). CDR3 DNA sequence: TGTGCCAGCAGCTCCGGAGGACAGGGGGGCTATGGCTACACCTTC. Encoded protein: CASSSGGQGGYGYTF.

The CDR3 coding sequence is TGTGCCAGCAGCGGCGGGACAGGGATATACGAGCAGTACTTC. The encoded protein is CASSGGTGIYEQYF. V gene TRBV27 combines with J gene TRBJ2-5, with 9 bases identical to TRBD1. The J call may be incorrect, as the DNA end agrees better with TRBJ2-7. This CDR3 has 14 residues. Germline V gives CDR1 MNHEY, CDR2 SMNVEV (reference sequence).

The chain couples TRBV7-2 to TRBJ2-5; possible D gene TRBD2, 5 bases. The CDR3 has 13 amino acids. Trimming took off 3 bases at V and 5 bases at J, with 10 bases between the two ends. Germline V gene sequence: CDR1 SGHTA, CDR2 FQGNSA. DNA of the CDR3: TGTGCCAGCAGCTTCGGAGGTGATGAGACCCAGTACTTC. Translated: CASSFGGDETQYF.

The rearrangement joins TRBV10-3 to TRBJ2-5, with D uncertain. The J call may be faulty, since TRBJ2-7 better matches the DNA end. CDR3 length: 13 amino acids. CDR1 is ENHRY and CDR2 is SYGVKD in the germline V gene. The CDR3 DNA follows: TGTGCCATCAGTGAAGTACAGACCTACGAGCAGTACTTC. Protein product: CAISEVQTYEQYF.

This clone came up a few times. This chain joins TRBV5-6 and TRBJ1-2; 7 bases align to TRBD1. Germline-derived CDR1 and CDR2 are SGHDT and YYEEEE. Losses at the gene ends were 1 base for V and 13 bases for J; bases not matched to a gene: 10. CDR3 length equals 13 residues. The CDR3 DNA reads as TGTGCCAGCAGCTTGCCCACTGGGACAGACCGCACCTTC. Encoded protein: CASSLPTGTDRTF.

J is TRBJ2-7 and V is TRBV7-9; maybe TRBD1 (5 bases). Trimming stripped 1 base from V and 3 bases from J, with 13 bases between. CDR1 is SEHNR, CDR2 FQNEAQ, per germline (reference sequence). The CDR3 totals 15 residues. Here the CDR3 reads CASSLGDRLYYEQYF. CDR3 nucleotides: TGTGCCAGCAGCTTAGGCGACAGACTTTACTACGAGCAGTACTTC.

The chain links TRBV2 to TRBJ2-7; 11 bases match TRBD2. The trim removed 5 bases at V and 3 bases at J, leaving 3 bases unmatched. This CDR3 comprises 14 residues. Germline lookup yields CDR1 SNHLY and CDR2 FYNNEI. Here the CDR3 reads CASSLAGGGYEQYF. CDR3 coding DNA: TGTGCCAGCAGTTTAGCGGGAGGGGGCTACGAGCAGTACTTC.

A few counts support this clone. The genes are TRBV6-6 and TRBJ2-1, with 12 nucleotides matching TRBD2. V was pared by 8 bases and J by 9 bases, with 5 bases of the junction left unmatched. The germline V gene has CDR1 MNHNY and CDR2 SVGAGI (reference sequence). There are 13 residues in the CDR3. CDR3 in amino acids: CASRLAGDGEQFF. CDR3 nucleotide sequence: TGTGCCAGCCGACTAGCGGGAGATGGTGAGCAGTTCTTC.